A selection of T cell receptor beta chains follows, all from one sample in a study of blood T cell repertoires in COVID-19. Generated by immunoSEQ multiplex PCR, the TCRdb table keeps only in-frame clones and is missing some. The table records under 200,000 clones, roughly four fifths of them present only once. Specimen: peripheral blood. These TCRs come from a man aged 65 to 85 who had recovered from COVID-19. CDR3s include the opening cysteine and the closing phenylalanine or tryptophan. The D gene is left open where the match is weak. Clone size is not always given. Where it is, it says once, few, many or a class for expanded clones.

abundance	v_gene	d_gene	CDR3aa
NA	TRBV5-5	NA	CASSLFSNTEAFF
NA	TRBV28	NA	CASSKDRPRYLEQYF
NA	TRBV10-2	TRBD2	CASSDWTSGSQETQYF
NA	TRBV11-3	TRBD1	CASSERQGVGTDTQYF
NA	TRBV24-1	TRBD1	CATRGQDNIQYF
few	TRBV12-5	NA	CASGSLLADEQYF
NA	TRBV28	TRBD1	CASTQGQGIQPQHF
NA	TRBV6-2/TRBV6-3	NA	CASSYDSSYNEQFF
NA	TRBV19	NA	CASSRLDEAFF
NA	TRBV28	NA	CASSRAPGNEQYF
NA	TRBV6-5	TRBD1	CASSFGDRGGYEQYF
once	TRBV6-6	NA	CASSLDSAGGNTIYF
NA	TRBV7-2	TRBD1	CASSTGQGVNEQFF
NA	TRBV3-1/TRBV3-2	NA	CASSQLVGNTYEQYF
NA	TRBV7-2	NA	CASSTRYNSPLHF
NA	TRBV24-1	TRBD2	CAAGTMDEQFF
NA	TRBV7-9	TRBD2	CASSGTSGSSDTQYF
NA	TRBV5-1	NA	CASSLTQAETQYF
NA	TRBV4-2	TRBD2	CASSQGTSAIYEQYF
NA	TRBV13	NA	CASRHRRGMDEKLFF
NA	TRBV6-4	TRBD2	CASSWTSQGEQFF
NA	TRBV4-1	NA	CASSQGALAYEQYF
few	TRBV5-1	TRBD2	CASSLPGTSGFSYEQYF
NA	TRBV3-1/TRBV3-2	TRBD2	CASSPPSGRADEQYF
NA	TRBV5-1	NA	CASSLVSGGASYNEQFF
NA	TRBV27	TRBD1	CASSFPGQGVNEQFF
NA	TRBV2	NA	CASSDGYARAFSGNTIYF
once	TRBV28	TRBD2	CASLPPTSDSYEQYF
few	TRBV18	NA	CASSPGSPSYEQYF
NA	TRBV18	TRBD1	CASSPPGQGFGNTQYF
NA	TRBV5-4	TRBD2	CASSLPGLASNEQFF
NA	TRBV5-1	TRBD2	CASSGGLVREGGDTQYF
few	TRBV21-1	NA	CASSKLTGPRTPGSCFF
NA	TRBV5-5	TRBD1	CASSWDRRAEGAFF
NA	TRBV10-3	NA	CAITAGQKETQYF
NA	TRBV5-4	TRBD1	CASSPGQGEGTDTQYF
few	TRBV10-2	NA	CASSESAAGVLVEQYF
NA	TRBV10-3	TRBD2	CAISESGGRAGETQYF
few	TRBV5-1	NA	CASSPDNNQPQHF
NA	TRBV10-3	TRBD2	CAISLAATSYNEQFF
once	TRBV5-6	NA	CASSLPSSYEQYF
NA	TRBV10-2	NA	CASINRDTSNTGELFF
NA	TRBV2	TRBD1	CASNGQGNQPQHF
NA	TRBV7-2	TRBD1	CASSTGQNEKLFF
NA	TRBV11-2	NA	CASSLIGGREAFF
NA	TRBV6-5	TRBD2	CASSYGLAGFDEQFF
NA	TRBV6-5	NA	CASRQQVEQPQHF
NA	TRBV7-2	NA	CASSLRGAQGGGYTF
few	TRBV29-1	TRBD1	CSVGGQGYEQYF
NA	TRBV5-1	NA	CASSSGGLPSYEQYF
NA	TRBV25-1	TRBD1	CASSWGQGVNTEAFF
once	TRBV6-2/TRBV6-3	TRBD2	CASSRRGSGGAKNIQYF
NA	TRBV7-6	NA	CASSLVQLAGDTQYF
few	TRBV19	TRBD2	CASALAGGPYNEQFF
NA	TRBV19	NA	CATNEGGLGEKLFF
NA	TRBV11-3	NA	CASSLVSGFGEQYF
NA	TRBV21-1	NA	CASSKDRGSSYEQYF
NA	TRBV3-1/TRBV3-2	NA	CASSQTASNQPQHF
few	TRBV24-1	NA	CATGGAGENQPQHF
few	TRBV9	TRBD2	CASSVGLAGVRHNEQFF